These 2 T cell receptor beta chains originate from one sample sequenced in a study of blood T cell repertoires in COVID-19. Profiled with immunoSEQ multiplex PCR; TCRdb holds only in-frame clones, not every one. The table has around 150,000 clones, around 80% seen once. The sample taken for sequencing was PBMCs or T cells enriched from blood (not recorded which). Receptor source: a woman in her sixties or seventies who had recovered from COVID-19.

The chain's CDR3 is CSVDTVQGSYEQYF. The CDR3 nucleotides read TGCAGCGTTGATACGGTACAGGGTTCCTACGAGCAGTACTTC. The chain recombines TRBV29-1 with TRBJ2-7; the D gene is possibly TRBD1 (6 bases). CDR1 and CDR2 from the germline V gene are SQVTM and ANQGSEA. V was shortened by 3 bases and J by 1 base, with 13 bases between the two germline ends. CDR3 length equals 14 residues.

The sample holds many counts of this clone. The chain joins TRBV9 to TRBJ2-7, with 12 bases lining up with TRBD2. The trim removed 1 base at V and 2 bases at J, leaving 4 bases unmatched. The CDR3 consists of 16 residues. CDR1 and CDR2 (germline): SGDLS, YYNGEE. The CDR3 here is CASSVSSGGVPYEQYF. The DNA of the CDR3 is TGTGCCAGCAGCGTATCTAGCGGGGGGGTTCCCTACGAGCAGTACTTC.